Included here is one T cell receptor (beta chain) sequence, with context. In the source study's methods: Amplifying reference gene primers gave estimates of nucleated cell counts. Libraries were prepared by immunoSEQ multiplex PCR; TCRdb keeps only in-frame clonotypes and omits some of them. From that table come the V and J calls and clone size; the DNA was used to work out D and trimming. The profile shows tens of thousands of clones, around 90% of them singletons. CDR1 is SGHTA, CDR2 FQGNSA, per germline. With 2 bases removed from V and 1 base from J, the gap between germline ends came to 8 bases. The CDR3 loop spans 15 amino acids. This sample is part of a study of blood T cell repertoires in COVID-19. At the level of the study: COVID-19 samples collected from the United States, Italy and Spain covered acute and convalescent phases. The analysed material was cDNA or gDNA that came from T cells, B-cell-depleted T cells, or PBMCs.

Specimen: peripheral blood. The receptor comes from a woman in her 50s with active or convalescent COVID-19. This chain joins TRBV7-2 and TRBJ2-2; D remains unclear. CDR3 region: CASSLLGLNTGELFF. The DNA of the CDR3 is TGTGCCAGCAGCTTATTGGGCCTGAACACCGGGGAGCTGTTTTTT.